The 10 T cell receptor beta chains presented below share a single source sample, sequenced in a study of shared clonotypes between healthy human individuals (dated by TCRdb to the early 2020s). Libraries were built with the immunoSEQ multiplex PCR assay. Held by TCRdb, this immuneACCESS table contains in-frame sequences only and omits some clones. Under half of the omission traces to an unresolved V gene where checked; the cause of the rest is unknown. Here the sample has some 1.4 million clones; around 97% occur a single time. The biggest ten clones account for approximately 1.1% of the sample. Sequenced sample: naive CD4+ T cells sorted from blood. The cell subset or site label here, explained by the study, means: CD45RA+ positively selected. The source of these receptors is a man aged 30-40 years in good health.

The chain joins TRBV25-1 to TRBJ1-1; perhaps TRBD1 as D (6 bases). V lost 7 bases and J lost 3, with 6 bases in between. The CDR3 extends over 11 amino acids. CDR1 MGHDK and CDR2 SYGVNS come from the germline V gene. DNA of the CDR3: TGTGCCAGCAAGGGGGACACTGAAGCTTTCTTT. It yields the protein CASKGDTEAFF.

V usage is TRBV5-4 and J usage is TRBJ2-7; the D gene is possibly TRBD1 (6 bases). The ends were cut back, 3 bases at V and 4 bases at J, with 14 bases in the middle. The CDR3 consists of 14 residues. Germline V gives CDR1 SGHNT, CDR2 YYREEE (reference sequence). In DNA form, the CDR3 reads TGTGCCAGCAGCTCGTCCCGGGACAAGTACGAGCAGTACTTC. Protein sequence: CASSSSRDKYEQYF.

The chain employs TRBV19 and TRBJ2-1; D gene ambiguous. The CDR3 runs to 14 residues. Germline V CDR1 and CDR2: LNHDA, SQIVND (reference sequence). Trimming removed 5 bases at V and 2 bases at J, with 10 bases between. The DNA for the CDR3 is TGTGCCAGTAGTGCGCTAGTACCCTACAATGAGCAGTTCTTC. Translation: CASSALVPYNEQFF.

The chain combines TRBV7-2 with TRBJ1-3; 7 bases are a match to TRBD1. J gave up 1 base and V 3 bases, and 3 bases lay outside the gene matches. CDR1 and CDR2 (germline): SGHTA, FQGNSA. This CDR3 spans 15 amino acids. Written as DNA, the CDR3 is TGTGCCAGCAGCTTTAGACAGGGATCTGGAAACACCATATATTTT. It encodes CASSFRQGSGNTIYF.

This clone occurred once. The genes are TRBV11-2 and TRBJ2-1, with 9 bases matching TRBD2. V lost 3 bases to trimming and J lost 9 bases; unmatched junction nucleotides: 6. CDR3 size: 14 residues. From germline, CDR1 is SGHAT and CDR2 FQNNGV. CDR3 sequence (DNA): TGTGCCAGCAGCTTTCCGGGACTAGCTGGTGAGCAGTTCTTC. It specifies CASSFPGLAGEQFF.

The rearrangement links TRBV6-4 to TRBJ2-2, with a tentative D call TRBD2 (5 bases). Germline CDR1 and CDR2: MRHNA and SNTAGT. Deletions cut 9 bases from V and 4 bases from J, with 12 bases between. The CDR3 extends over 13 amino acids. The CDR3 protein is CASSTTSTGELFF. CDR3 bases: TGTGCCAGTTCGACTACTTCCACCGGGGAGCTGTTTTTT.

The rearrangement joins TRBV6-4 to TRBJ1-1; D is possibly TRBD1 (6 bases). Germline CDR1 is MRHNA and CDR2 is SNTAGT. V was cut by 4 bases and J by 8 bases, with 17 bases left in between. CDR3 length: 14 amino acids. CDR3 sequence (DNA): TGTGCCAGCAGTGGGGAACAGGGAGACCCCGAAGCTTTCTTT. It is translated as CASSGEQGDPEAFF.

The genes are TRBV11-2 and TRBJ2-7, with 12 bases identical to TRBD2. Germline values: CDR1 SGHAT, CDR2 FQNNGV. The CDR3 totals 17 residues. V lost 5 bases, J lost 0 bases, and 8 bases stayed unmatched. The CDR3 region is CASSPGTSGYFSYEQYF. The CDR3 coding sequence is TGTGCCAGCAGCCCCGGGACTAGCGGGTACTTCTCCTACGAGCAGTACTTC.

This chain joins TRBV1 and TRBJ2-3; the table's TRBD2 call for D was not verified on the DNA. TRBV1 is annotated as a pseudogene. The CDR3 spans 18 residues. The CDR3 nucleotides are TGCACCAGCAGCCAGGGGATTAGCGGGAGAGGAGGGGCAGATACGCAGTATTTT. This sequence encodes CTSSQGISGRGGADTQYF.

V gene TRBV28 combines with J gene TRBJ2-7; 9 bases map to TRBD1. The CDR3 extends over 15 amino acids. Germline-derived CDR1 and CDR2 are MDHEN and SYDVKM. With 6 bases clipped from V and 7 bases from J, the junction kept 13 bases outside the gene matches. The CDR3 sequence is CASSSPLGQGSEQYF. The CDR3 DNA reads as TGTGCCAGCAGCTCCCCTTTGGGACAGGGTTCGGAGCAGTACTTC.